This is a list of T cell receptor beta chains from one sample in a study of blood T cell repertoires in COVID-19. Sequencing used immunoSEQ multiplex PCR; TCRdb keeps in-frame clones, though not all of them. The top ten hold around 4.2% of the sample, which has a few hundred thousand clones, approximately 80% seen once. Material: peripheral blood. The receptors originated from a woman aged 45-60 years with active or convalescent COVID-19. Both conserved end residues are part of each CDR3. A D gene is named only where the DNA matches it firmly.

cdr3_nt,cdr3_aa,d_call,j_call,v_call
TGTGCCAGTACCCGCGGGAACGGTTATGGCTACACCTTC,CASTRGNGYGYTF,-,TRBJ1-2,TRBV19
TGTGCCAGCCGGCCCTTATGGGGACTAGCGGGAGATGGGACCTACAATGAGCAGTTCTTC,CASRPLWGLAGDGTYNEQFF,TRBD2,TRBJ2-1,TRBV28
TGCGCCAGCAGCTTGGACAGAAATCAGCCCCAGCATTTT,CASSLDRNQPQHF,-,TRBJ1-5,TRBV5-1
TGTGCCAGCAGCTGGGGACAGGGGGCTTATGGCTACACCTTC,CASSWGQGAYGYTF,TRBD1,TRBJ1-2,TRBV7-9
TGTGCCTGGAGTGTAATGGGGGGACTAGTAAGAACCCAGTACTTC,CAWSVMGGLVRTQYF,TRBD2,TRBJ2-5,TRBV30
TGTGCCAGCAGCGAATTTATGGGACAGGGAGAGACCCAGTACTTC,CASSEFMGQGETQYF,TRBD1,TRBJ2-5,TRBV5-8
TGTGCCAGCAGTGAAGCGCTGACTACGGGCGGAAACACCATATATTTT,CASSEALTTGGNTIYF,-,TRBJ1-3,TRBV6-1
TGTGCCAGTTCGGGACAGGTGACTAAACGGGGTGAAAAACTGTTTTTT,CASSGQVTKRGEKLFF,TRBD1,TRBJ1-4,TRBV19
TGTGCCATCAGGCCCGTCAACTTTGATGGCTATGGCTACACCTTC,CAIRPVNFDGYGYTF,-,TRBJ1-2,TRBV10-3
TGTGCCAGCAGTGAATGGGCTAGCGGGACCACAGATACGCAGTATTTT,CASSEWASGTTDTQYF,TRBD2,TRBJ2-3,TRBV2
TGTGCCATCAGAGATACACAGCGGGAACGAAACTACAATGAGCAGTTCTTC,CAIRDTQRERNYNEQFF,TRBD2,TRBJ2-1,TRBV10-3